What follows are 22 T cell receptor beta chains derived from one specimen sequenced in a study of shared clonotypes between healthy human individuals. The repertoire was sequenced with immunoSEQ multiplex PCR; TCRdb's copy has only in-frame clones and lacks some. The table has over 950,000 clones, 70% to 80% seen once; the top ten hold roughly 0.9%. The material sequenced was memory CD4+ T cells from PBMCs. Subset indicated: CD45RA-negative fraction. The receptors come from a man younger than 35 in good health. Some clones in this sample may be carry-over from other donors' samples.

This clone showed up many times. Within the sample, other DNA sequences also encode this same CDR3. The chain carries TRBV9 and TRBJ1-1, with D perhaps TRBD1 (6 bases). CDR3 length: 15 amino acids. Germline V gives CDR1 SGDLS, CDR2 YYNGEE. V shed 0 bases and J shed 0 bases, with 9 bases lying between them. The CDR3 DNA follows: TGTGCCAGCAGCGTAGGGGGGGCGGTGAACACTGAAGCTTTCTTT. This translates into CASSVGGAVNTEAFF.

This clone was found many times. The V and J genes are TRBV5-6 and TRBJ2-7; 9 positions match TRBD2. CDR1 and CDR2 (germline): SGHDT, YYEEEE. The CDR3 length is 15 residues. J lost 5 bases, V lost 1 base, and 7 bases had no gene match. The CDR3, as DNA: TGTGCCAGCAGCTTGTCCCTAGCGGGATTCGACGAGCAGTACTTC. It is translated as CASSLSLAGFDEQYF.

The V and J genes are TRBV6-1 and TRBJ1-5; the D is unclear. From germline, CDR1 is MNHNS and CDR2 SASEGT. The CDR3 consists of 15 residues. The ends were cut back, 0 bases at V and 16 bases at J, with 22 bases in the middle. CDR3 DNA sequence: TGTGCCAGCAGTGAAGCAGTGAGAGCCGCAGGACCTTCCCATTTT. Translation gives CASSEAVRAAGPSHF.

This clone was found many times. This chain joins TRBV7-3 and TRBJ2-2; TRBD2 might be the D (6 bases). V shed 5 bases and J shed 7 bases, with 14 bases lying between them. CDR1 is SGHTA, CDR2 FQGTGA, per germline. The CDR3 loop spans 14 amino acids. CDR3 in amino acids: CASSPSQGGGELFF. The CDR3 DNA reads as TGTGCCAGCAGCCCGAGTCAGGGAGGCGGGGAGCTGTTTTTT.

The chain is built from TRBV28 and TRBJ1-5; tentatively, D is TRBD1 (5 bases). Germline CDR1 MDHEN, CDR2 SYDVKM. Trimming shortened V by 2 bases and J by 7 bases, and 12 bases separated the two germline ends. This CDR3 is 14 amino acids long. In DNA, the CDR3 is TGTGCCAGCAGTTTAGGGGGAGTAGGGCAGCCCCAGCATTTT. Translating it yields CASSLGGVGQPQHF. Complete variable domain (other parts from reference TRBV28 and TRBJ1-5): DVKVTQSSRYLVKRTGEKVFLECVQDMDHENMFWYRQDPGLGLRLIYFSYDVKMKEKGDIPEGYSVSREKKERFSLILESASTNQTSMYLCASSLGGVGQPQHFGDGTRLSIL.

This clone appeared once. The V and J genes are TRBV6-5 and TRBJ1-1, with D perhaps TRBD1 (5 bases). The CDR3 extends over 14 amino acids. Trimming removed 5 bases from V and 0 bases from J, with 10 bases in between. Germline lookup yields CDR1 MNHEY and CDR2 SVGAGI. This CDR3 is CASSRQTMNTEAFF. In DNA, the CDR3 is TGTGCCAGCAGTCGACAGACCATGAACACTGAAGCTTTCTTT.

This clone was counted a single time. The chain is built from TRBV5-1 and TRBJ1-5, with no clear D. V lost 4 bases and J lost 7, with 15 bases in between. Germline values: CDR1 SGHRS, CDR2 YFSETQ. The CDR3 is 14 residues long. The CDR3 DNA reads TGCGCCAGCAGCCCAGACACGTATACACAGCCCCAGCATTTT. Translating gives CASSPDTYTQPQHF. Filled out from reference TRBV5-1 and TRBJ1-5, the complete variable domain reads KAGVTQTPRYLIKTRGQQVTLSCSPISGHRSVSWYQQTPGQGLQFLFEYFSETQRNKGNFPGRFSGRQFSNSRSEMNVSTLELGDSALYLCASSPDTYTQPQHFGDGTRLSIL.

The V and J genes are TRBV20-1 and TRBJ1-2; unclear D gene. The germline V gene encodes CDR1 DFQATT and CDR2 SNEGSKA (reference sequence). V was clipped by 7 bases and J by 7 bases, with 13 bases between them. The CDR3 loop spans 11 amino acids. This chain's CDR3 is CSVLAASGYTF. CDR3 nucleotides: TGCAGTGTACTAGCGGCTAGTGGCTACACCTTC.

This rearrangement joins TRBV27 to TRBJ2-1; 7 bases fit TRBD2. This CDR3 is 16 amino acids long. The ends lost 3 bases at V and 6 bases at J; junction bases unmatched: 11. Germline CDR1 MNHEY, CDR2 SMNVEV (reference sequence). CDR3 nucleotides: TGTGCCAGCAGTTTTTTGGTCGGGAGGCCCGCCAATGAGCAGTTCTTC. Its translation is CASSFLVGRPANEQFF.

CDR3 coding DNA: TGTGCCAGCAGCGACTGGTGGACAGGGGACACTGAAGCTTTCTTT. Protein product: CASSDWWTGDTEAFF. This chain connects TRBV6-5 to TRBJ1-1; 9 nucleotides agree with TRBD1. After removal of 6 bases from V and 3 bases from J, the junction contained 8 bases not matched to a gene. The V gene's germline CDR1 is MNHEY and CDR2 SVGAGI. The CDR3 is 15 amino acids.

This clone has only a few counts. CDR3 sequence (DNA): TGTGCCAGCAGCACCCGGGACAGCGGAAACTCGGGGAAGCTGTTTTTT. Protein product: CASSTRDSGNSGKLFF. This rearrangement joins TRBV11-3 to TRBJ2-2; 7 nucleotides agree with TRBD1. Germline lookup yields CDR1 SGHNT and CDR2 YENEEA. J gave up 12 bases and V 5 bases, and 18 bases lay outside the gene matches. This CDR3 spans 16 amino acids.

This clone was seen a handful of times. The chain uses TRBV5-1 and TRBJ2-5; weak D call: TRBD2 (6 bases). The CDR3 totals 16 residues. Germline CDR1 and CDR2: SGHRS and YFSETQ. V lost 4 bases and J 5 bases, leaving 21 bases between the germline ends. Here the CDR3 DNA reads TGCGCCAGCAGCCTAGGGAGGACCCCCAACATGGAGACCCAGTACTTC. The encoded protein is CASSLGRTPNMETQYF.

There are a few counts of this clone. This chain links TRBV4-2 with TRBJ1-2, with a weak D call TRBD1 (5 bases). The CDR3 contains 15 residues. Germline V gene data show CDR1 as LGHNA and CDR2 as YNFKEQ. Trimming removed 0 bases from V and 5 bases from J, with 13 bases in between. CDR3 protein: CASSQDRQGYYGYTF. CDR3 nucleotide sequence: TGTGCCAGCAGCCAAGATCGGCAGGGTTATTATGGCTACACCTTC.

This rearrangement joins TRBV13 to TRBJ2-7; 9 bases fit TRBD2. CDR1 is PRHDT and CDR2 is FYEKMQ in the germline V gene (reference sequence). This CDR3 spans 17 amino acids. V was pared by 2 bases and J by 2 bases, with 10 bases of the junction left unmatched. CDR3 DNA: TGTGCCAGCAGCTTAAAGTGGCTAGCGGGAATCACCTACGAGCAGTACTTC. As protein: CASSLKWLAGITYEQYF.

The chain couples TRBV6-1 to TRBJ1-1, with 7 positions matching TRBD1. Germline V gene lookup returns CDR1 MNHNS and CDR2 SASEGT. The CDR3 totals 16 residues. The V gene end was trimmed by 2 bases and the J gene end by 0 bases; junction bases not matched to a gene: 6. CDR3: CASSERGQAMNTEAFF. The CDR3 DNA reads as TGTGCCAGCAGTGAACGCGGACAGGCAATGAACACTGAAGCTTTCTTT.

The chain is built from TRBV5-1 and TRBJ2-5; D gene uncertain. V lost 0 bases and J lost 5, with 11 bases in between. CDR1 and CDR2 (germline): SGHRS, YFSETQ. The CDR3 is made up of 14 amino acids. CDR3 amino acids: CASSLETGWETQYF. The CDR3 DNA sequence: TGCGCCAGCAGCTTGGAGACGGGTTGGGAGACCCAGTACTTC. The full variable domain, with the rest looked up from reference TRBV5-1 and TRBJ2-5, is KAGVTQTPRYLIKTRGQQVTLSCSPISGHRSVSWYQQTPGQGLQFLFEYFSETQRNKGNFPGRFSGRQFSNSRSEMNVSTLELGDSALYLCASSLETGWETQYFGPGTRLLVL.

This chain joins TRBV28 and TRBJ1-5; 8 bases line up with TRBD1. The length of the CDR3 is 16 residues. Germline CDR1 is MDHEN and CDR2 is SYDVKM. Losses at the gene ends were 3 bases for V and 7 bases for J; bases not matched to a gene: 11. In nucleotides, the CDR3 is TGTGCCAGCAGTTTGCAGGGGGCGCCGGTTTTCCAGCCCCAGCATTTT. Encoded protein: CASSLQGAPVFQPQHF. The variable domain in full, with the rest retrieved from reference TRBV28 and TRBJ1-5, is DVKVTQSSRYLVKRTGEKVFLECVQDMDHENMFWYRQDPGLGLRLIYFSYDVKMKEKGDIPEGYSVSREKKERFSLILESASTNQTSMYLCASSLQGAPVFQPQHFGDGTRLSIL.

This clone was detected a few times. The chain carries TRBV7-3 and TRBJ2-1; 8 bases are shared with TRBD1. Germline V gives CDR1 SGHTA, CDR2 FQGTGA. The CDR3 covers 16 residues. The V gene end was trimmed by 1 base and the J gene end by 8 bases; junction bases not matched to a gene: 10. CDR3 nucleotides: TGTGCCAGCAGCTTAAGGTCGGGCGGACAGGGCGATGAGCAGTTCTTC. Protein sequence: CASSLRSGGQGDEQFF.

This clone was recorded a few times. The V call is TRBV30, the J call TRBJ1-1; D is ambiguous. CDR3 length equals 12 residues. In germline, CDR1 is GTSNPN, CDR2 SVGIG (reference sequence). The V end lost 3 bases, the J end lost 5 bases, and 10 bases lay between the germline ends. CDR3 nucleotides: TGTGCCTGGAGCAAGGGAAGGACTGAAGCTTTCTTT. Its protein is CAWSKGRTEAFF. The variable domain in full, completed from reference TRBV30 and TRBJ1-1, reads SQTIHQWPATLVQPVGSPLSLECTVEGTSNPNLYWYRQAAGRGLQLLFYSVGIGQISSEVPQNLSASRPQDRQFILSSKKLLLSDSGFYLCAWSKGRTEAFFGQGTRLTVV.

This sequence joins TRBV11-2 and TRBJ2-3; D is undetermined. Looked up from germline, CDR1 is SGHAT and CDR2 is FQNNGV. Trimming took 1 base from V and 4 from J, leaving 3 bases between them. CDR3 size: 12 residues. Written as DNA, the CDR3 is TGTGCCAGCAGCTTAGCTTCAGATACGCAGTATTTT. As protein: CASSLASDTQYF.

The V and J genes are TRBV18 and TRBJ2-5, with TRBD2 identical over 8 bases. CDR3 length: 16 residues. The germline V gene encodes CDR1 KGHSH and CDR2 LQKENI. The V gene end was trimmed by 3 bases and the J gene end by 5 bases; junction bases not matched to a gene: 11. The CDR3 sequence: CASSPGSGGREETQYF. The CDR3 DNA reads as TGTGCCAGCTCACCCGGGTCGGGGGGGCGCGAGGAGACCCAGTACTTC.

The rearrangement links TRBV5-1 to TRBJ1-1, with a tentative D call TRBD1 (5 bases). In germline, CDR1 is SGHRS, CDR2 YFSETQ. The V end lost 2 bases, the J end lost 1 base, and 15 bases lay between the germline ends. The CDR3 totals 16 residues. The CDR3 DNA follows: TGCGCCAGCAGCTTCGACCCGGGACGGCAGAACACTGAAGCTTTCTTT. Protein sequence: CASSFDPGRQNTEAFF.